This TCR beta chain came from a study of blood T cell repertoires in COVID-19. The V end was cut by 0 bases, the J end by 1 base, with 7 bases between. The CDR3 is made up of 15 amino acids. In germline, CDR1 is SGDLS, CDR2 YYNGEE. Some clones are missing from TCRdb's copy, which holds only in-frame ones; the method was immunoSEQ multiplex PCR. This table has almost 350,000 clones, around nine tenths appearing once. This chain connects TRBV9 to TRBJ2-2; D ambiguous. The clonotype comes from a woman aged 60-75 years with COVID-19, enrolled during active disease. Material: peripheral blood. The CDR3 protein is CASSVAIKNTGELFF. In DNA form, the CDR3 reads TGTGCCAGCAGCGTAGCTATCAAGAACACCGGGGAGCTGTTTTTT.